The 16 T cell receptor beta chains presented below share a single source sample, sequenced in a study of graft-versus-host responses after intestinal transplantation. TCRdb's table, derived via immunoSEQ multiplex PCR, lists solely in-frame clones and lacks some. The sample gives nearly 15,000 clones, approximately 59% of which show up once; roughly 13% is in the top ten. Graft tissue was processed to release intraepithelial and lamina propria lymphocytes. The sequences come from ileum tissue, collected 524 days after transplant. The receptor set was obtained from a human patient who received an intestinal transplant, so some T cells may come from the graft donor.

J is TRBJ2-7 and V is TRBV14; D unclear. The V gene lost 1 base and the J gene lost 8 bases, with 12 bases spanning the gap. Looked up from germline, CDR1 is SGHDN and CDR2 is FVKESK. The CDR3 extends over 13 amino acids. The CDR3 bases are TGTGCCAGCAGCCAAGTCGAGAAAACCAAGCAGTACTTC. Its protein is CASSQVEKTKQYF.

This clone was observed a single time. This chain joins TRBV18 and TRBJ2-7; 10 positions match TRBD1. J was trimmed by 2 bases and V by 4 bases; bases with no gene match: 2. CDR3 length equals 14 residues. CDR1 is KGHSH and CDR2 is LQKENI in the germline V gene. The CDR3 region has the DNA TGTGCCAGCTCACGACAGGGGGCCCCCTACGAGCAGTACTTC. Protein product: CASSRQGAPYEQYF.

The chain recombines TRBV18 with TRBJ2-5; D gene uncertain. The CDR3 totals 12 residues. Trimming took 2 bases from V and 5 from J, leaving 6 bases between them. Germline V lookup: CDR1 KGHSH, CDR2 LQKENI. The CDR3 nucleotides are TGTGCCAGCTCACCAAACGGGGAGACCCAGTACTTC. Translated: CASSPNGETQYF.

The J gene is TRBJ2-2, the V gene TRBV27; 8 bases map to TRBD1. CDR3 length equals 16 residues. Germline values: CDR1 MNHEY, CDR2 SMNVEV (reference sequence). The V gene end was trimmed by 5 bases and the J gene end by 4 bases; junction bases not matched to a gene: 9. The CDR3 nucleotides read TGTGCCAGCAGTCCAAGCCAGGGGGCCGGCACCGGGGAGCTGTTTTTT. This gives the protein CASSPSQGAGTGELFF.

The chain employs TRBV2 and TRBJ1-1, with D perhaps TRBD1 (6 bases). Trimming took off 7 bases at V and 1 base at J, with 10 bases between the two ends. The CDR3 contains 13 residues. Germline V gives CDR1 SNHLY, CDR2 FYNNEI. This chain's CDR3 is CASTDRSNTEAFF. The CDR3 DNA reads TGTGCCAGCACGGACAGATCGAACACTGAAGCTTTCTTT.

This chain uses TRBV5-1 with TRBJ2-7, with 8 bases matching TRBD2. The CDR3 is 16 residues long. The V segment lost 3 bases and the J segment 6 bases; nucleotides outside the gene matches: 14. Germline V gene sequence: CDR1 SGHRS, CDR2 YFSETQ. The CDR3 sequence is CASSSNYPGGVSEQYF. The CDR3 coding sequence is TGCGCCAGCAGCTCGAACTACCCGGGGGGGGTTAGCGAGCAGTACTTC.

This clone came up a few times. This chain uses TRBV7-9 with TRBJ2-5; D is possibly TRBD2 (6 bases). Trimming cost V 5 bases and J 4 bases, with 23 bases left between them. Germline V gene lookup returns CDR1 SEHNR and CDR2 FQNEAQ (reference sequence). The CDR3 runs 17 residues. The CDR3 DNA sequence: TGTGCCAGCAGCCCCCCCATTACGCCTAGCGAGGGAGAGACCCAGTACTTC. This codes for CASSPPITPSEGETQYF.

This clone was recorded once. The chain joins TRBV4-3 to TRBJ2-5, with 8 nucleotides matching TRBD1. The CDR3 contains 16 residues. With 4 bases clipped from V and 5 bases from J, the junction kept 12 bases outside the gene matches. Per the germline V gene, CDR1 is LGHNA and CDR2 is YSLEER. The DNA of the CDR3 is TGCGCCAGCAGCCCCGTGCTCGGACAGGGCCGGGAGACCCAGTACTTC. Protein: CASSPVLGQGRETQYF.

Only one count was recorded for this clone. CDR3 bases: TGTGCCAGCAGTTTGCTAGCGTTTCATGATACGCAGTATTTT. Its protein product is CASSLLAFHDTQYF. This rearrangement joins TRBV27 to TRBJ2-3, with D perhaps matching TRBD2 (6 bases). This CDR3 region has 14 residues. Germline V gene data show CDR1 as MNHEY and CDR2 as SMNVEV (reference sequence). The ends were cut back, 3 bases at V and 6 bases at J, with 13 bases in the middle.

The V and J genes are TRBV18 and TRBJ2-5; 7 bases match TRBD1. V dropped 3 bases and J dropped 1; count of bases not matched to a gene: 2. There are 14 residues in the CDR3. The germline CDR1 and CDR2 sequences are KGHSH and LQKENI. CDR3 DNA: TGTGCCAGCTCACCGGGACAGATCCAAGAGACCCAGTACTTC. Translation gives CASSPGQIQETQYF.

V gene TRBV30 combines with J gene TRBJ2-1; D gene ambiguous. The length of the CDR3 is 11 residues. V shed 5 bases and J shed 8 bases, with 10 bases lying between them. Germline V gives CDR1 GTSNPN, CDR2 SVGIG (reference sequence). The DNA for the CDR3 is TGTGCCTGGGGTCCTGGCTATGAGCAGTTCTTC. It yields the protein CAWGPGYEQFF.

This clone was counted a few times. For the CDR3, the DNA is TGTGCCAGCAGCGTAGATCCAGCGGGGTTGGTTGAGGATACGCAGTATTTT. It codes for CASSVDPAGLVEDTQYF. V and J are TRBV9 and TRBJ2-3; 7 nucleotides align to TRBD2. CDR3 length equals 17 residues. Unmatched junction bases numbered 13, after V lost 0 bases and J lost 6 bases. Germline V lookup: CDR1 SGDLS, CDR2 YYNGEE. Filled out from reference TRBV9 and TRBJ2-3, the complete variable domain reads DSGVTQTPKHLITATGQRVTLRCSPRSGDLSVYWYQQSLDQGLQFLIQYYNGEERAKGNILERFSAQQFPDLHSELNLSSLELGDSALYFCASSVDPAGLVEDTQYFGPGTRLTVL.

The chain employs TRBV11-3 and TRBJ1-1; no reliable D call. CDR3 length: 12 residues. V dropped 5 bases and J dropped 4 bases, with 8 bases sitting between them. Germline V gene lookup returns CDR1 SGHNT and CDR2 YENEEA. CDR3 coding DNA: TGTGCCAGCAGCCTTCCTTCCACTGAAGCTTTCTTT. Translation: CASSLPSTEAFF.

This clone was seen once. This chain joins TRBV6-5 and TRBJ1-2, with 7 bases identical to TRBD1. This CDR3 contains 13 residues. V was clipped by 6 bases and J by 7 bases; unmatched bases: 8. From germline, CDR1 is MNHEY and CDR2 SVGAGI. The CDR3 spells CASSYNPGGGYTF. In DNA, the CDR3 is TGTGCCAGCAGCTACAACCCAGGGGGTGGCTACACCTTC.

The rearrangement links TRBV5-6 to TRBJ2-4; TRBD1 aligns across 10 bases. The CDR3 is 15 residues long. Trimming took 2 bases from V and 6 from J; bases not matched to a gene: 5. Germline V lookup: CDR1 SGHDT, CDR2 YYEEEE. In DNA form, the CDR3 reads TGTGCCAGCAGCTTTGACAGGGGGCTGGGAAACATTCAGTACTTC. Residues: CASSFDRGLGNIQYF.

This clone showed up just a few times. This chain links TRBV20-1 with TRBJ1-4; D gene ambiguous. The germline V gene encodes CDR1 DFQATT and CDR2 SNEGSKA (reference sequence). CDR3 length: 11 amino acids. V was pared by 3 bases and J by 8 bases, with 7 bases between. CDR3 sequence: CSARSGEKLFF. Here the CDR3 DNA reads TGCAGTGCTAGGTCGGGGGAAAAACTGTTTTTT.